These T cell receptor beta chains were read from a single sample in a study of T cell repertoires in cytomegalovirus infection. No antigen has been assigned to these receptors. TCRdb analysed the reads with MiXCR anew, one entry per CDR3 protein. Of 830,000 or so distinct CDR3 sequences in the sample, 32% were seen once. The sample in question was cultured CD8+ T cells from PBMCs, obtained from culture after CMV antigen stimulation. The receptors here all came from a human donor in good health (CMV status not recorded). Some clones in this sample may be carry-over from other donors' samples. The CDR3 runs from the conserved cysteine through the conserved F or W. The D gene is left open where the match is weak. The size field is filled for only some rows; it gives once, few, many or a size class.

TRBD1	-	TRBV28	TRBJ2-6	CASSYRGTGANVLTF	TGTGCCAGCAGTTACAGGGGAACTGGGGCCAACGTCCTGACTTTC
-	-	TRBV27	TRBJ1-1	CASSHYPNTEAFF	TGTGCCAGCAGTCACTACCCGAACACTGAAGCTTTCTTT
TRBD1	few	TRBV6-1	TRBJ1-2	CASRPGQGHYYGYTF	TGTGCCAGCAGACCCGGACAGGGCCACTACTATGGCTACACCTTC
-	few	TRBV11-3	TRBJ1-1	CASSLGRFPNTEAFF	TGTGCCAGCAGCTTAGGGAGATTTCCGAACACTGAAGCTTTCTTT
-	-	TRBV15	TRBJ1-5	CATSRERLASNQPQHF	TGTGCCACCAGCAGAGAGAGACTAGCCAGCAATCAGCCCCAGCATTTT
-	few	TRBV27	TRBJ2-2	CASSLGIWSTGELFF	TGTGCCAGCAGTTTGGGGATCTGGTCTACCGGGGAGCTGTTTTTT
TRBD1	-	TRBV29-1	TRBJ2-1	CSVTGTGDSIAFYNEQFF	TGCAGCGTAACCGGGACAGGAGATTCCATTGCTTTCTACAATGAGCAGTTCTTC
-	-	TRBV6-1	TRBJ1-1	CASRTGWATEAFF	TGTGCCAGCAGGACAGGCTGGGCCACTGAAGCTTTCTTT
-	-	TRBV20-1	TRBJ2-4	CSAKEIAKNIQYF	TGCAGTGCCAAGGAGATAGCCAAAAACATTCAGTACTTC
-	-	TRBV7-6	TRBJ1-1	CTSSSVDTEAFF	TGTACCAGCAGCTCGGTAGACACTGAAGCTTTCTTT
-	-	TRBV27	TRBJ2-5	CAGSLWSSGETQYF	TGTGCCGGCAGTTTATGGTCAAGTGGAGAGACCCAGTACTTC